A selection of T cell receptor beta chains follows, all from one sample in a study of T cells in Graves' hyperthyroidism and ophthalmopathy. TCRdb re-analysed the multiplex PCR reads in MiXCR, keeping a single row per CDR3 protein. The top ten hold 13% to 15% of the sample, which has hundreds of thousands of distinct CDR3 sequences, 15% to 17% seen once. Sample: blood. These receptors were obtained from a woman younger than 35 with Graves' hyperthyroidism. Both conserved end residues are part of each CDR3. The D gene is left open where the match is weak. For some rows the clone size is stated as once, few or many, or as a class when expanded; others skip it.

size: few; J: TRBJ1-2; V: TRBV10-3; D: TRBD1; CDR3: CAISWDRLSNYGYTF; DNA: TGTGCCATCAGTTGGGACAGACTTTCTAACTATGGCTACACCTTC
size: many; J: TRBJ1-2; V: TRBV12-3/TRBV12-4; D: NA; CDR3: CASSPYSEVKGYTF; DNA: TGTGCCAGCAGCCCTTACAGCGAGGTGAAGGGCTACACCTTC
size: NA; J: TRBJ2-5; V: TRBV6-2/TRBV6-3; D: NA; CDR3: CANTQGETQYF; DNA: TGTGCCAACACCCAAGGAGAGACCCAGTACTTC
size: few; J: TRBJ2-5; V: TRBV12-5; D: NA; CDR3: CASGLGQKETQYF; DNA: TGTGCTAGTGGTTTGGGACAGAAAGAGACCCAGTACTTC
size: many; J: TRBJ2-1; V: TRBV29-1; D: NA; CDR3: CSVEDLPSERKYNEQFF; DNA: TGCAGCGTTGAAGATTTGCCTAGCGAGAGAAAGTACAATGAGCAGTTCTTC
size: many; J: TRBJ1-2; V: TRBV2; D: TRBD1; CDR3: CASSTGGSNYGYTF; DNA: TGTGCCAGCAGCACAGGGGGGTCTAACTATGGCTACACCTTC
size: many; J: TRBJ2-1; V: TRBV3-1; D: NA; CDR3: CASSQDLRGTTYGNEQFF; DNA: TGTGCCAGCAGCCAAGATTTAAGAGGGACCACCTACGGAAATGAGCAGTTCTTC
size: NA; J: TRBJ1-1; V: TRBV7-6; D: NA; CDR3: CASSSARSRGRRNTEAFF; DNA: TGTGCCAGCAGCTCCGCCCGATCCAGGGGCAGGAGGAACACTGAAGCTTTCTTT
size: many; J: TRBJ1-1; V: TRBV29-1; D: NA; CDR3: CSVVKGISEAFF; DNA: TGCAGCGTTGTTAAGGGAATAAGTGAAGCTTTCTTT
size: few; J: TRBJ1-2; V: TRBV6-1; D: TRBD1; CDR3: CASSTRRDRSNYGYTF; DNA: TGTGCCAGCAGTACCCGCCGGGACAGAAGTAACTATGGCTACACCTTC
size: NA; J: TRBJ2-1; V: TRBV6-1; D: TRBD2; CDR3: CASSEWGTSGPNEQFF; DNA: TGTGCCAGCAGTGAATGGGGGACTAGCGGGCCTAATGAGCAGTTCTTC
size: NA; J: TRBJ1-1; V: TRBV14; D: TRBD1; CDR3: CASSLRTGRFDTEAFF; DNA: TGTGCCAGCAGCCTTAGGACAGGGCGCTTCGACACTGAAGCTTTCTTT
size: many; J: TRBJ1-2; V: TRBV29-1; D: NA; CDR3: CSGELVNYGYTF; DNA: TGCAGCGGAGAGTTAGTTAACTATGGCTACACCTTC
size: many; J: TRBJ1-4; V: TRBV12-3/TRBV12-4; D: NA; CDR3: CASTTRGKHEKLFF; DNA: TGTGCCAGCACCACGCGGGGAAAACATGAAAAACTGTTTTTT
size: many; J: TRBJ2-5; V: TRBV28; D: TRBD2; CDR3: CASISLRGGRETQYF; DNA: TGTGCCAGCATCTCACTCCGCGGGGGGCGAGAGACCCAGTACTTC
size: many; J: TRBJ2-1; V: TRBV7-9; D: NA; CDR3: CASSIYRGGVVSEQFF; DNA: TGTGCCAGCAGCATCTACAGGGGGGGAGTAGTGAGTGAGCAGTTCTTC
size: many; J: TRBJ2-5; V: TRBV28; D: NA; CDR3: CASTPGDLQETQYF; DNA: TGTGCCAGCACACCCGGGGACCTCCAAGAGACCCAGTACTTC
size: many; J: TRBJ1-5; V: TRBV28; D: NA; CDR3: CASCFQGGNQPQHF; DNA: TGTGCCAGCTGCTTTCAGGGTGGCAATCAGCCCCAGCATTTT
size: many; J: TRBJ2-1; V: TRBV11-2; D: NA; CDR3: CASSLASEGEQFF; DNA: TGTGCCAGCAGCTTAGCATCAGAGGGTGAGCAGTTCTTC
size: many; J: TRBJ2-1; V: TRBV28; D: TRBD2; CDR3: CASSMPSGSHNEQFF; DNA: TGTGCCAGCAGTATGCCTAGCGGGAGTCACAATGAGCAGTTCTTC
size: many; J: TRBJ1-1; V: TRBV27; D: NA; CDR3: CASSLSWGRTEAFF; DNA: TGTGCCAGCAGTTTATCTTGGGGCCGCACTGAAGCTTTCTTT
size: many; J: TRBJ2-3; V: TRBV11-2; D: TRBD2; CDR3: CASSLSGGALDTQYF; DNA: TGTGCCAGCAGCCTTAGCGGGGGGGCCTTGGATACGCAGTATTTT
size: NA; J: TRBJ2-2; V: TRBV4-1; D: NA; CDR3: CASSFHRNTGELFF; DNA: TGCGCCAGCAGCTTCCACAGAAACACCGGGGAGCTGTTTTTT
size: NA; J: TRBJ2-1; V: TRBV4-1; D: NA; CDR3: CASSQDVISSYNEQFF; DNA: TGCGCCAGCAGCCAAGATGTCATAAGCTCCTACAATGAGCAGTTCTTC
size: NA; J: TRBJ2-1; V: TRBV6-2/TRBV6-3; D: NA; CDR3: CASRLGSSYNEQFF; DNA: TGTGCCAGCAGACTCGGGTCCTCCTACAATGAGCAGTTCTTC
size: many; J: TRBJ2-1; V: TRBV12-3/TRBV12-4; D: TRBD2; CDR3: CASTMDGRGNEQFF; DNA: TGTGCCAGCACGATGGACGGGAGGGGCAATGAGCAGTTCTTC
size: many; J: TRBJ1-6; V: TRBV28; D: TRBD1; CDR3: CASSSRTGNNSPLHF; DNA: TGTGCCAGCAGTTCCAGGACAGGGAATAATTCACCCCTCCACTTT
size: many; J: TRBJ2-3; V: TRBV18; D: NA; CDR3: CASSPLTGTLGTDTQYF; DNA: TGTGCCAGCTCACCGTTGACCGGGACTCTGGGCACAGATACGCAGTATTTT
size: many; J: TRBJ2-7; V: TRBV20-1; D: TRBD1; CDR3: CSADPGQGRNSYEQYF; DNA: TGCAGTGCTGATCCGGGACAGGGGCGAAATTCCTACGAGCAGTACTTC
size: NA; J: TRBJ1-3; V: TRBV5-1; D: NA; CDR3: CASRESGNTIYF; DNA: TGCGCCAGCAGAGAGTCTGGAAACACCATATATTTT
size: NA; J: TRBJ2-1; V: TRBV20-1; D: NA; CDR3: CSASGRGSSYNEQFF; DNA: TGCAGTGCTAGTGGGCGGGGCAGCTCCTACAATGAGCAGTTCTTC
size: few; J: TRBJ1-1; V: TRBV19; D: NA; CDR3: CASQGMVNTEAFF; DNA: TGTGCCAGTCAGGGGATGGTGAACACTGAAGCTTTCTTT
size: NA; J: TRBJ2-7; V: TRBV19; D: TRBD1; CDR3: CASRGQGVYEQYF; DNA: TGTGCCAGCCGGGGACAGGGGGTCTACGAGCAGTACTTC
size: NA; J: TRBJ2-2; V: TRBV14; D: NA; CDR3: CASSQVNPGELFF; DNA: TGTGCCAGCAGCCAAGTTAATCCCGGGGAGCTGTTTTTT
size: NA; J: TRBJ2-3; V: TRBV10-3; D: TRBD2; CDR3: CAISAGGRVPDTQYF; DNA: TGTGCCATCAGTGCTGGCGGGAGGGTCCCAGATACGCAGTATTTT
size: many; J: TRBJ1-1; V: TRBV5-5; D: NA; CDR3: CASSLSYLEAFF; DNA: TGTGCCAGCAGCTTAAGCTATCTCGAAGCTTTCTTT
size: few; J: TRBJ1-5; V: TRBV11-2; D: NA; CDR3: CASSSRSDSSNQPQHF; DNA: TGTGCCAGCAGCTCTCGGTCGGACTCCAGTAATCAGCCCCAGCATTTT
size: NA; J: TRBJ2-5; V: TRBV4-3; D: NA; CDR3: CASSQGAGAETQYF; DNA: TGCGCCAGCAGCCAAGGAGCAGGGGCAGAGACCCAGTACTTC
size: many; J: TRBJ2-3; V: TRBV12-3/TRBV12-4; D: NA; CDR3: CASGPRRVSTDTQYF; DNA: TGTGCCAGCGGCCCGCGGCGGGTTAGCACAGATACGCAGTATTTT
size: NA; J: TRBJ1-2; V: TRBV6-1; D: NA; CDR3: CASGATLTETNYGYTF; DNA: TGTGCCAGCGGTGCGACCCTCACAGAGACTAACTATGGCTACACCTTC
size: few; J: TRBJ1-2; V: TRBV5-6; D: NA; CDR3: CASSLRARNYGYTF; DNA: TGTGCCAGCAGCCTCAGGGCCAGAAACTATGGCTACACCTTC
size: NA; J: TRBJ2-5; V: TRBV15; D: TRBD2; CDR3: CATSPGGGGETQYF; DNA: TGTGCCACCAGCCCGGGGGGCGGGGGGGAGACCCAGTACTTC
size: few; J: TRBJ2-6; V: TRBV7-3; D: NA; CDR3: CASSSTGANVLTF; DNA: TGTGCCAGCAGTTCGACTGGGGCCAACGTCCTGACTTTC
size: few; J: TRBJ1-5; V: TRBV20-1; D: NA; CDR3: CSARQGRRSNQPQHF; DNA: TGCAGTGCTAGGCAAGGCAGGAGAAGCAATCAGCCCCAGCATTTT
size: NA; J: TRBJ1-5; V: TRBV12-5; D: NA; CDR3: CASGLVLRMPLLNQPQHF; DNA: TGTGCTAGTGGTTTGGTACTGAGGATGCCCCTCTTAAATCAGCCCCAGCATTTT
size: many; J: TRBJ2-1; V: TRBV10-3; D: NA; CDR3: CATGTGAYNEQFF; DNA: TGTGCCACCGGGACTGGGGCCTACAATGAGCAGTTCTTC
size: few; J: TRBJ1-6; V: TRBV15; D: NA; CDR3: CATSLTEGDSPLHF; DNA: TGTGCCACCAGCCTTACTGAAGGGGATTCACCCCTCCACTTT
size: many; J: TRBJ2-3; V: TRBV6-1; D: TRBD1; CDR3: CASSPRDRGRKDTQYF; DNA: TGTGCCAGCAGTCCCCGGGACAGGGGGCGGAAAGATACGCAGTATTTT
size: many; J: TRBJ2-7; V: TRBV20-1; D: NA; CDR3: CSARRPSSYEQYF; DNA: TGCAGTGCTAGACGGCCCAGCTCCTACGAGCAGTACTTC
size: few; J: TRBJ2-3; V: TRBV20-1; D: TRBD1; CDR3: CSARQGTSTDTQYF; DNA: TGCAGTGCTCGACAGGGGACCAGCACAGATACGCAGTATTTT
size: many; J: TRBJ2-2; V: TRBV11-1; D: NA; CDR3: CASSLWAANTGELFF; DNA: TGTGCCAGCAGCTTATGGGCAGCCAACACCGGGGAGCTGTTTTTT
size: NA; J: TRBJ2-7; V: TRBV7-3; D: NA; CDR3: CASSLSGGSGEQYF; DNA: TGTGCCAGCAGCTTAAGTGGGGGCTCTGGCGAGCAGTACTTC
size: many; J: TRBJ2-1; V: TRBV28; D: TRBD2; CDR3: CASSSQGSGRVREQFF; DNA: TGTGCCAGCAGCTCCCAGGGTAGCGGGAGAGTGAGGGAGCAGTTCTTC
size: NA; J: TRBJ2-4; V: TRBV12-3/TRBV12-4; D: NA; CDR3: CASSLGGSGVNPKNIQYF; DNA: TGTGCCAGCAGTTTGGGGGGCTCAGGGGTTAACCCGAAAAACATTCAGTACTTC
size: many; J: TRBJ1-1; V: TRBV7-9; D: NA; CDR3: CASSSPRTLNTEAFF; DNA: TGTGCCAGCAGTTCCCCGAGGACCCTGAACACTGAAGCTTTCTTT